These 7 T cell receptor beta chains were all obtained from the same sample, sequenced in a study of cytomegalovirus exposure and HLA in healthy donors. 60 Vbeta and 13 Jbeta primers were used in PCR. Only in-frame clones appear in the TCRdb table, and some are missing; sequencing was by immunoSEQ multiplex PCR. The sample carries some 110,000 clones, about four fifths recorded once. The specimen was PBMCs. These receptors came from a man younger than 45 in good health and CMV-seronegative.

The chain carries TRBV10-3 and TRBJ2-2; a weak D match, TRBD1 (6 bases). The CDR3 totals 16 residues. V lost 2 bases and J lost 1, with 11 bases in between. Germline assignment: CDR1 ENHRY and CDR2 SYGVKD. Here the CDR3 DNA reads TGTGCCATCAGTGAGAGGGGGACACAGAACACCGGGGAGCTGTTTTTT. Translating it yields CAISERGTQNTGELFF.

This clone has only a few counts. The V call is TRBV2, the J call TRBJ1-1, with a weak D call TRBD1 (6 bases). CDR3 length: 14 amino acids. Between the trimmed V and J ends, which lost 2 bases and 5 bases, there was a span of 12 bases. Looked up from germline, CDR1 is SNHLY and CDR2 is FYNNEI. The CDR3 sequence is CASSEFGGRTEAFF. The CDR3, as DNA: TGTGCCAGCAGTGAATTTGGGGGCAGAACTGAAGCTTTCTTT. The full variable domain, in which reference TRBV2 and TRBJ1-1 provide the parts outside the CDR3, is EPEVTQTPSHQVTQMGQEVILRCVPISNHLYFYWYRQILGQKVEFLVSFYNNEISEKSEIFDDQFSVERPDGSNFTLKIRSTKLEDSAMYFCASSEFGGRTEAFFGQGTRLTVV.

This clone was seen only once. The chain couples TRBV11-1 to TRBJ2-3; 7 bases are a match to TRBD2. With V trimmed by 1 base and J by 4 bases, 2 bases remained unmatched. Germline-derived CDR1 and CDR2 are SGHAT and FQDESV (reference sequence). The CDR3 sequence is 14 residues long. The CDR3 loop reads CASSLGLAADTQYF. The CDR3, as DNA: TGTGCCAGCAGCTTAGGACTAGCTGCAGATACGCAGTATTTT.

In this sample, this clone turned up a few times. The chain links TRBV10-2 to TRBJ1-4; 8 bases match TRBD1. The J segment lost 6 bases and the V segment lost 4 bases, leaving 4 bases of the junction unmatched. The CDR3 length is 14 residues. CDR1 and CDR2 from the germline V gene are WSHSY and SAAADI. CDR3 in amino acids: CASSGTGQDEKLFF. CDR3 coding DNA: TGCGCCAGCAGTGGGACAGGGCAGGATGAAAAACTGTTTTTT.

The chain is built from TRBV28 and TRBJ1-5; the match to TRBD1 covers 9 bases. The CDR3 is made up of 15 amino acids. Germline V gene data show CDR1 as MDHEN and CDR2 as SYDVKM. Trimming cost V 8 bases and J 3 bases; bases outside gene matches: 8. CDR3 protein: CASAAGQGDNQPQHF. The CDR3 DNA follows: TGTGCCAGCGCAGCGGGACAGGGAGACAATCAGCCCCAGCATTTT.

The chain employs TRBV18 and TRBJ2-7, with TRBD1 identical over 7 bases. V was clipped by 6 bases and J by 4 bases; unmatched bases: 9. The CDR3 is 14 residues long. CDR1 and CDR2 (germline): KGHSH, LQKENI. This chain's CDR3 is CASSTSRDRYEQYF. The CDR3 nucleotides are TGTGCCAGCTCCACCAGTCGGGACAGATACGAGCAGTACTTC. The full variable domain, in which reference TRBV18 and TRBJ2-7 provide the parts outside the CDR3, is NAGVMQNPRHLVRRRGQEARLRCSPMKGHSHVYWYRQLPEEGLKFMVYLQKENIIDESGMPKERFSAEFPKEGPSILRIQQVVRGDSAAYFCASSTSRDRYEQYFGPGTRLTVT.

The chain recombines TRBV13 with TRBJ2-1; possibly TRBD2 for D (5 bases). The V and J ends lost 2 bases and 5 bases respectively, with 13 bases between them. Germline lookup yields CDR1 PRHDT and CDR2 FYEKMQ (reference sequence). The CDR3 is 15 amino acids. This chain's CDR3 is CASSLLSGLNNEQFF. As DNA, the CDR3 is TGTGCCAGCAGCTTATTATCGGGGTTAAACAATGAGCAGTTCTTC.